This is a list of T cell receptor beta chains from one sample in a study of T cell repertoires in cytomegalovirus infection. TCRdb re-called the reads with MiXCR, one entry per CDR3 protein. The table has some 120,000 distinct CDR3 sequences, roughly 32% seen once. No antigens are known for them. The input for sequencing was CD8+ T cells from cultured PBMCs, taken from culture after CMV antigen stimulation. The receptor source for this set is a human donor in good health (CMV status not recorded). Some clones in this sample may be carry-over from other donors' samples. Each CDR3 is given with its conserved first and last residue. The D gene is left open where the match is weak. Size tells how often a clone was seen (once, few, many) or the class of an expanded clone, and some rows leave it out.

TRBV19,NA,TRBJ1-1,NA,TGTGCCAGTAGTCCGCGACAGAACACTGAAGCTTTCTTT,CASSPRQNTEAFF
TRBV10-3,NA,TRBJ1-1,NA,TGTGCCATCAGTGAAACCCCCAGTAGGAACACTGAAGCTTTCTTT,CAISETPSRNTEAFF
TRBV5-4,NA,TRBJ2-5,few,TGTGCCAGCAGCTCGGAGGGGCCGTCGAGGGAGACCCAGTACTTC,CASSSEGPSRETQYF
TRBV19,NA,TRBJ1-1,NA,TGTGCCAGCCTTGGTGGTGAAGCTTTCTTT,CASLGGEAFF
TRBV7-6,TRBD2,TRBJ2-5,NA,TGTGCCAGCAGCTCTCGAGCGGGGGGAGGACGGGAGACCCAGTACTTC,CASSSRAGGGRETQYF
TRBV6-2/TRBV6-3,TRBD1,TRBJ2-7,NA,TGTGCCAGCAGCGACAGGGGGCTTCTCGAGCAGTACTTC,CASSDRGLLEQYF
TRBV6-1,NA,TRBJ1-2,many,TGTGCCAGCTTTTGGGGTGGCTACACCTTC,CASFWGGYTF
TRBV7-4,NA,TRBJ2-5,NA,TGTGCCAGCAGCGTTACAGGGAGTTTGGAGACCCAGTACTTC,CASSVTGSLETQYF
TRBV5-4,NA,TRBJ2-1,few,TGTGCCAGCAGCTTGATGGGCGGGGTTAATGAGCAGTTCTTC,CASSLMGGVNEQFF
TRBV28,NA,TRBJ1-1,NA,TGTGGCAGCAACATAGGTGGGGTGAACACTGAAGCTTTCTTT,CGSNIGGVNTEAFF
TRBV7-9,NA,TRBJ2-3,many,TGTGCCAGCAGCTTGAATTTTGGGGGCGCGACGTCTGATACGCAGTATTTT,CASSLNFGGATSDTQYF
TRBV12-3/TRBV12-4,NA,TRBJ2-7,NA,TGTGCCAGCAGTTTTTCTGGGACCGAGCAGTACTTC,CASSFSGTEQYF
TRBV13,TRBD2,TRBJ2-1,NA,TGTGCCAGCAGATCCACTAGCGGGGGGGATGAGCAGTTCTTC,CASRSTSGGDEQFF
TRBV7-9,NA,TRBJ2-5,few,TGTGCCAGCAGCTTAGCGGGGACGTACCAAGAGACCCAGTACTTC,CASSLAGTYQETQYF
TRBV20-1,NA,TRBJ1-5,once,TGCAGTGCTAGGGGGATGGGCGACAATCAGCCCCAGCATTTT,CSARGMGDNQPQHF
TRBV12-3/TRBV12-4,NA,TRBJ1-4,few,TGTGCCAGCAGTTTCGCCCCAACTAATGAAAAACTGTTTTTT,CASSFAPTNEKLFF
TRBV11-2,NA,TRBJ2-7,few,TGTGCCAGCAGCTTAGGATTCGGGAGCCGGGGCCTTTCCTACGAGCAGTACTTC,CASSLGFGSRGLSYEQYF